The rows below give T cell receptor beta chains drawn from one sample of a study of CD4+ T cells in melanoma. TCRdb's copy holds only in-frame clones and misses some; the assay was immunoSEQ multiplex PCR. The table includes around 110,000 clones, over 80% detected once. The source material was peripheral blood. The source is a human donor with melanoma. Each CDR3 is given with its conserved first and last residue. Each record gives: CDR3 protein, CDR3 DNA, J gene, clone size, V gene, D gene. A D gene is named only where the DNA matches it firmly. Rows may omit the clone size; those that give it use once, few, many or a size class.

CDR3 protein: CASSSFTGLLEPQHF; CDR3 DNA: TGTGCCAGCAGCTCTTTTACAGGGCTCTTGGAGCCCCAGCATTTT; J gene: TRBJ1-5; clone size: NA; V gene: TRBV9; D gene: NA
CDR3 protein: CASKRPSTGPGYTF; CDR3 DNA: TGTGCCAGTAAGAGGCCCTCGACAGGGCCGGGCTACACCTTC; J gene: TRBJ1-2; clone size: NA; V gene: TRBV19; D gene: TRBD1
CDR3 protein: CASTGGNQPQHF; CDR3 DNA: TGTGCCAGCACTGGCGGCAATCAGCCCCAGCATTTT; J gene: TRBJ1-5; clone size: NA; V gene: TRBV28; D gene: NA
CDR3 protein: CASSVADRAEQYF; CDR3 DNA: TGTGCCAGCAGCGTAGCGGACAGGGCCGAGCAGTACTTC; J gene: TRBJ2-7; clone size: NA; V gene: TRBV9; D gene: TRBD1
CDR3 protein: CASSTSGGNEQYF; CDR3 DNA: TGTGCCAGCAGTACCAGCGGGGGGAACGAGCAGTACTTC; J gene: TRBJ2-7; clone size: NA; V gene: TRBV6-4; D gene: TRBD2
CDR3 protein: CASSLRAGSPYNEQFF; CDR3 DNA: TGTGCCAGCAGTTTACGGGCAGGGAGCCCCTACAATGAGCAGTTCTTC; J gene: TRBJ2-1; clone size: NA; V gene: TRBV7-6; D gene: NA
CDR3 protein: CASSANRGRPSISYEQYF; CDR3 DNA: TGTGCCAGCAGCGCAAACAGGGGTAGACCTTCAATCTCCTACGAGCAGTACTTC; J gene: TRBJ2-7; clone size: NA; V gene: TRBV28; D gene: TRBD1
CDR3 protein: CATYRGRTNEKLFF; CDR3 DNA: TGTGCCACCTATAGGGGCAGAACTAATGAAAAACTGTTTTTT; J gene: TRBJ1-4; clone size: once; V gene: TRBV6-1; D gene: NA
CDR3 protein: CASSRRGGGGELFF; CDR3 DNA: TGTGCCAGCAGCCGAAGGGGGGGAGGCGGGGAGCTGTTTTTT; J gene: TRBJ2-2; clone size: NA; V gene: TRBV7-3; D gene: NA
CDR3 protein: CAIEKTPNTEAFF; CDR3 DNA: TGTGCCATCGAGAAGACACCGAACACTGAAGCTTTCTTT; J gene: TRBJ1-1; clone size: once; V gene: TRBV10-3; D gene: NA
CDR3 protein: CASTNLARGITEAFF; CDR3 DNA: TGTGCCAGCACCAACCTGGCCAGGGGAATAACTGAAGCTTTCTTT; J gene: TRBJ1-1; clone size: NA; V gene: TRBV6-6; D gene: NA
CDR3 protein: CASSLDRISYEQYF; CDR3 DNA: TGCGCCAGCAGCTTGGATCGAATTTCTTACGAGCAGTACTTC; J gene: TRBJ2-7; clone size: NA; V gene: TRBV5-1; D gene: NA
CDR3 protein: CASSIDRGLEAFF; CDR3 DNA: TGTGCCAGTAGTATCGACAGGGGGCTGGAAGCTTTCTTT; J gene: TRBJ1-1; clone size: NA; V gene: TRBV19; D gene: TRBD1
CDR3 protein: CASSLTATGGEQYF; CDR3 DNA: TGTGCCAGCAGCTTAACCGCAACTGGGGGCGAGCAGTACTTC; J gene: TRBJ2-7; clone size: NA; V gene: TRBV11-2; D gene: NA
CDR3 protein: CATSRGGGSSNQPQHF; CDR3 DNA: TGTGCCACCAGCAGAGGGGGGGGGAGTAGCAATCAGCCCCAGCATTTT; J gene: TRBJ1-5; clone size: NA; V gene: TRBV15; D gene: NA
CDR3 protein: CASSTVQANEQYF; CDR3 DNA: TGCGCCAGCAGCACCGTACAGGCCAACGAGCAGTACTTC; J gene: TRBJ2-7; clone size: NA; V gene: TRBV5-1; D gene: NA
CDR3 protein: CASSPRVDGELFF; CDR3 DNA: TGTGCCAGCTCCCCCCGGGTGGACGGGGAGCTGTTTTTT; J gene: TRBJ2-2; clone size: NA; V gene: TRBV18; D gene: NA
CDR3 protein: CASSPILAGVSNEQFF; CDR3 DNA: TGTGCCAGCAGTCCCATACTAGCGGGAGTGAGCAATGAGCAGTTCTTC; J gene: TRBJ2-1; clone size: NA; V gene: TRBV28; D gene: TRBD2
CDR3 protein: CASSDRGAWDTGELFF; CDR3 DNA: TGTGCCAGCAGCGATCGGGGGGCCTGGGACACCGGGGAGCTGTTTTTT; J gene: TRBJ2-2; clone size: NA; V gene: TRBV11-3; D gene: NA
CDR3 protein: CASSLSAGPYEQYF; CDR3 DNA: TGTGCCAGCAGCTTAAGCGCGGGACCATACGAGCAGTACTTC; J gene: TRBJ2-7; clone size: NA; V gene: TRBV7-3; D gene: NA
CDR3 protein: CASSPPGVGGYTF; CDR3 DNA: TGCGCCAGCAGCCCCCCGGGGGTGGGTGGCTACACCTTC; J gene: TRBJ1-2; clone size: NA; V gene: TRBV5-1; D gene: NA
CDR3 protein: CASIPGTGGGQPQHF; CDR3 DNA: TGTGCCAGTATCCCCGGGACAGGGGGAGGTCAGCCCCAGCATTTT; J gene: TRBJ1-5; clone size: NA; V gene: TRBV28; D gene: TRBD1
CDR3 protein: CAWSVNGRNTQYF; CDR3 DNA: TGTGCCTGGAGTGTAAATGGCAGGAATACGCAGTATTTT; J gene: TRBJ2-3; clone size: NA; V gene: TRBV30; D gene: NA
CDR3 protein: CATGTGGTEQYF; CDR3 DNA: TGTGCCACAGGGACAGGGGGCACCGAGCAGTACTTC; J gene: TRBJ2-7; clone size: NA; V gene: TRBV19; D gene: TRBD1
CDR3 protein: CASSLMGRNTEAFF; CDR3 DNA: TGTGCCAGCAGCTTAATGGGTAGGAACACTGAAGCTTTCTTT; J gene: TRBJ1-1; clone size: NA; V gene: TRBV7-9; D gene: NA
CDR3 protein: CASSSRGSSYNEQFF; CDR3 DNA: TGTGCCAGCAGCTCCCGGGGGAGCTCCTACAATGAGCAGTTCTTC; J gene: TRBJ2-1; clone size: NA; V gene: TRBV13; D gene: NA
CDR3 protein: CASSSPGMSSTNEKLFF; CDR3 DNA: TGTGCCAGTAGTAGTCCCGGGATGTCCTCAACTAATGAAAAACTGTTTTTT; J gene: TRBJ1-4; clone size: NA; V gene: TRBV19; D gene: NA
CDR3 protein: CASSLSSLLNEQFF; CDR3 DNA: TGTGCCAGCAGCTTATCTTCCCTCCTCAATGAGCAGTTCTTC; J gene: TRBJ2-1; clone size: once; V gene: TRBV7-9; D gene: NA
CDR3 protein: CASSLAGAIDGYTF; CDR3 DNA: TGTGCCAGCAGCCTCGCAGGGGCAATAGATGGCTACACCTTC; J gene: TRBJ1-2; clone size: NA; V gene: TRBV27; D gene: NA
CDR3 protein: CASSWGQGNTGELFF; CDR3 DNA: TGTGCCAGCAGTTGGGGACAGGGGAACACCGGGGAGCTGTTTTTT; J gene: TRBJ2-2; clone size: NA; V gene: TRBV27; D gene: TRBD1
CDR3 protein: CASSLALHNEQFF; CDR3 DNA: TGTGCCAGCAGCTTGGCACTCCACAATGAGCAGTTCTTC; J gene: TRBJ2-1; clone size: NA; V gene: TRBV5-4; D gene: NA
CDR3 protein: CASSQDGRLAGWGSYNEQFF; CDR3 DNA: TGTGCCAGCAGCCAAGATGGGCGGCTAGCGGGATGGGGCTCCTACAATGAGCAGTTCTTC; J gene: TRBJ2-1; clone size: NA; V gene: TRBV4-2; D gene: TRBD2
CDR3 protein: CASSPPMGVNEQFF; CDR3 DNA: TGTGCCAGCAGCCCCCCGATGGGGGTGAATGAGCAGTTCTTC; J gene: TRBJ2-1; clone size: NA; V gene: TRBV7-2; D gene: NA
CDR3 protein: CASSLGQDHYEQYF; CDR3 DNA: TGTGCCAGCAGCTTGGGGCAAGATCACTACGAGCAGTACTTC; J gene: TRBJ2-7; clone size: NA; V gene: TRBV5-4; D gene: NA
CDR3 protein: CATSTTGAQETQYF; CDR3 DNA: TGTGCCACCAGCACGACAGGGGCCCAAGAGACCCAGTACTTC; J gene: TRBJ2-5; clone size: NA; V gene: TRBV15; D gene: TRBD1
CDR3 protein: CASSPTVNSNQPQHF; CDR3 DNA: TGTGCCAGCTCACCGACAGTTAATAGCAATCAGCCCCAGCATTTT; J gene: TRBJ1-5; clone size: few; V gene: TRBV18; D gene: NA
CDR3 protein: CASSTGTSGSMEQYF; CDR3 DNA: TGTGCCAGTAGTACCGGGACTAGCGGGAGTATGGAGCAGTACTTC; J gene: TRBJ2-7; clone size: once; V gene: TRBV19; D gene: TRBD2
CDR3 protein: CASRVGGRETQYF; CDR3 DNA: TGTGCCAGCAGAGTGGGGGGCCGCGAGACCCAGTACTTC; J gene: TRBJ2-5; clone size: NA; V gene: TRBV11-2; D gene: NA
CDR3 protein: CASSFGQGKLFF; CDR3 DNA: TGTGCCAGCAGCTTCGGACAGGGGAAACTGTTTTTT; J gene: TRBJ1-4; clone size: NA; V gene: TRBV6-5; D gene: TRBD1
CDR3 protein: CASSFSWTGRTSGGIYNEQFF; CDR3 DNA: TGTGCCAGCAGTTTCTCCTGGACAGGGCGGACTAGCGGGGGGATTTACAATGAGCAGTTCTTC; J gene: TRBJ2-1; clone size: NA; V gene: TRBV28; D gene: TRBD2
CDR3 protein: CASSVGPGREQFF; CDR3 DNA: TGTGCCAGCAGCGTAGGCCCGGGTCGGGAGCAGTTCTTC; J gene: TRBJ2-1; clone size: NA; V gene: TRBV9; D gene: NA
CDR3 protein: CASSLGGRASYEQYF; CDR3 DNA: TGTGCCAGCAGCTTAGGGGGCCGGGCCTCCTACGAGCAGTACTTC; J gene: TRBJ2-7; clone size: NA; V gene: TRBV7-8; D gene: NA
CDR3 protein: CSVAGRDGQETQYF; CDR3 DNA: TGCAGCGTTGCAGGCAGGGATGGACAAGAGACCCAGTACTTC; J gene: TRBJ2-5; clone size: NA; V gene: TRBV29-1; D gene: NA
CDR3 protein: CASSYGDISNTEAFF; CDR3 DNA: TGTGCCAGCAGCTACGGGGACATTTCGAACACTGAAGCTTTCTTT; J gene: TRBJ1-1; clone size: NA; V gene: TRBV7-9; D gene: NA
CDR3 protein: CASSELAGGSYNEQFF; CDR3 DNA: TGTGCCAGCAGTGAACTAGCGGGTGGCTCCTACAATGAGCAGTTCTTC; J gene: TRBJ2-1; clone size: NA; V gene: TRBV6-1; D gene: TRBD2
CDR3 protein: CASSQVDSTNVGTIYF; CDR3 DNA: TGCGCCAGCAGCCAAGTCGACAGCACAAACGTGGGCACCATATATTTT; J gene: TRBJ1-3; clone size: NA; V gene: TRBV4-1; D gene: NA
CDR3 protein: CASSEGTKNYGYTF; CDR3 DNA: TGTGCCAGCAGTGAAGGGACAAAAAACTATGGCTACACCTTC; J gene: TRBJ1-2; clone size: NA; V gene: TRBV6-1; D gene: NA
CDR3 protein: CASSFRASGDNEQFF; CDR3 DNA: TGTGCCAGCAGCTTTCGGGCTAGCGGAGATAATGAGCAGTTCTTC; J gene: TRBJ2-1; clone size: NA; V gene: TRBV7-9; D gene: TRBD2
CDR3 protein: CASSFIRPLAGGPGTDTQYF; CDR3 DNA: TGTGCCAGCAGCTTTATTCGGCCCCTAGCGGGAGGGCCTGGGACAGATACGCAGTATTTT; J gene: TRBJ2-3; clone size: NA; V gene: TRBV5-8; D gene: TRBD2
CDR3 protein: CASSLLPGGQFF; CDR3 DNA: TGTGCCAGCAGCCTCTTACCCGGGGGGCAGTTCTTC; J gene: TRBJ2-1; clone size: NA; V gene: TRBV2; D gene: NA
CDR3 protein: CASSVDRGGRGETQYF; CDR3 DNA: TGTGCCAGCAGCGTAGACCGGGGGGGCCGAGGAGAGACCCAGTACTTC; J gene: TRBJ2-5; clone size: NA; V gene: TRBV9; D gene: TRBD2
CDR3 protein: CASSDGPGKVYEQYF; CDR3 DNA: TGTGCCAGCAGTGACGGGCCAGGGAAGGTCTACGAGCAGTACTTC; J gene: TRBJ2-7; clone size: NA; V gene: TRBV2; D gene: NA